Listed below are T cell receptor beta chains from one sample, sequenced in a study of T-cell reconstitution after alpha-beta-depleted transplantation in children. One entry per CDR3 protein results from TCRdb running MiXCR on the PCR reads. This table holds around 200,000 distinct CDR3 sequences, around 9.2% found once. The material was PBMCs, mostly from graft donor cells, obtained 360 days after TCRalphabeta/CD19-depleted stem cell transplant. The source is a male patient between 2 and 10 years old who had a stem cell transplant for acute myeloid leukemia, so the T cells may come from the graft donor. Each CDR3 is given with its conserved first and last residue. The order of the fields is V gene, D gene, clone size, J gene, CDR3 protein, CDR3 DNA. The D gene is left open where the match is weak. Clone size is stated in some rows and not others, as once, few, many or a class when expanded.

v_gene: TRBV20-1
d_gene: .
abundance: few
j_gene: TRBJ2-1
CDR3aa: CSARVWSGLHEQFF
CDR3nt: TGCAGTGCTAGGGTTTGGTCCGGACTGCATGAGCAGTTCTTC

v_gene: TRBV7-8
d_gene: .
abundance: few
j_gene: TRBJ2-1
CDR3aa: CASLPRPAGESYNEQFF
CDR3nt: TGTGCCAGCCTACCGCGCCCAGCAGGGGAATCCTACAATGAGCAGTTCTTC

v_gene: TRBV7-9
d_gene: .
abundance: .
j_gene: TRBJ2-3
CDR3aa: CASSLGPGPNVTDTQYF
CDR3nt: TGTGCCAGCAGCTTGGGTCCGGGGCCGAACGTCACAGATACGCAGTATTTT

v_gene: TRBV19
d_gene: TRBD1
abundance: few
j_gene: TRBJ1-1
CDR3aa: CASSSRQGGHTEAFF
CDR3nt: TGTGCCAGTTCATCTAGACAGGGGGGACACACTGAAGCTTTCTTT

v_gene: TRBV5-6
d_gene: TRBD1
abundance: few
j_gene: TRBJ2-5
CDR3aa: CASSWDRRQETQYF
CDR3nt: TGTGCCAGCAGCTGGGACAGGAGACAAGAGACCCAGTACTTC

v_gene: TRBV20-1
d_gene: TRBD2
abundance: .
j_gene: TRBJ2-7
CDR3aa: CSAFPSGAYEQYF
CDR3nt: TGCAGTGCTTTTCCTAGCGGCGCCTACGAGCAGTACTTC

v_gene: TRBV19
d_gene: TRBD1
abundance: .
j_gene: TRBJ1-1
CDR3aa: CASSDWDRAGMNTEAFF
CDR3nt: TGTGCCAGTAGTGACTGGGACAGGGCGGGGATGAACACTGAAGCTTTCTTT

v_gene: TRBV29-1
d_gene: .
abundance: .
j_gene: TRBJ2-7
CDR3aa: CSVERDYEQYF
CDR3nt: TGCAGCGTTGAAAGGGATTACGAGCAGTACTTC

v_gene: TRBV20-1
d_gene: TRBD2
abundance: few
j_gene: TRBJ2-3
CDR3aa: CSARRRGGRLTDTQYF
CDR3nt: TGCAGTGCTAGAAGGCGGGGGGGCCGACTCACAGATACGCAGTATTTT

v_gene: TRBV6-2/TRBV6-3
d_gene: .
abundance: many
j_gene: TRBJ2-7
CDR3aa: CASSYSLTYEQYF
CDR3nt: TGTGCCAGCAGTTACTCCCTTACCTACGAGCAGTACTTC

v_gene: TRBV20-1
d_gene: TRBD1
abundance: .
j_gene: TRBJ1-2
CDR3aa: CSATRQGRGGYTF
CDR3nt: TGCAGTGCTACCCGACAGGGCCGAGGAGGCTACACCTTC

v_gene: TRBV7-7
d_gene: TRBD2
abundance: .
j_gene: TRBJ2-3
CDR3aa: CASSLGLSGPDTQYF
CDR3nt: TGTGCTAGCAGCTTAGGTCTTAGCGGGCCAGATACGCAGTATTTT

v_gene: TRBV18
d_gene: .
abundance: many
j_gene: TRBJ2-5
CDR3aa: CASSPLAAGNPGQETQYF
CDR3nt: TGTGCCAGCTCACCCCTGGCCGCCGGGAACCCTGGTCAAGAGACCCAGTACTTC

v_gene: TRBV5-1
d_gene: .
abundance: few
j_gene: TRBJ1-2
CDR3aa: CASSLESLGYTF
CDR3nt: TGCGCCAGCAGCTTGGAGTCGCTTGGCTACACCTTC

v_gene: TRBV29-1
d_gene: TRBD2
abundance: few
j_gene: TRBJ2-7
CDR3aa: CSVGRLAGGSDYEQYF
CDR3nt: TGCAGCGTTGGTCGACTAGCGGGAGGGTCAGACTACGAGCAGTACTTC

v_gene: TRBV4-1
d_gene: TRBD2
abundance: many
j_gene: TRBJ2-3
CDR3aa: CASSQELLAGGADTQYF
CDR3nt: TGCGCCAGCAGCCAAGAACTTCTAGCGGGGGGAGCAGATACGCAGTATTTT

v_gene: TRBV12-3/TRBV12-4
d_gene: .
abundance: few
j_gene: TRBJ1-5
CDR3aa: CASGHREHNQPQHF
CDR3nt: TGTGCCAGCGGCCACAGGGAACACAATCAGCCCCAGCATTTT

v_gene: TRBV10-3
d_gene: .
abundance: .
j_gene: TRBJ1-2
CDR3aa: CAISDDSRGNNYGYTF
CDR3nt: TGTGCCATCAGTGATGACAGCCGGGGAAATAACTATGGCTACACCTTC

v_gene: TRBV20-1
d_gene: TRBD1
abundance: few
j_gene: TRBJ2-7
CDR3aa: CSARGTGGWSSYEQYF
CDR3nt: TGCAGTGCTAGAGGAACAGGGGGCTGGAGTTCCTACGAGCAGTACTTC

v_gene: TRBV28
d_gene: TRBD1
abundance: many
j_gene: TRBJ2-4
CDR3aa: CASSSGTVKNIQYF
CDR3nt: TGTGCCAGCAGTTCCGGGACAGTTAAAAACATTCAGTACTTC

v_gene: TRBV12-3/TRBV12-4
d_gene: .
abundance: many
j_gene: TRBJ1-1
CDR3aa: CASSPRTEAFF
CDR3nt: TGTGCCAGCAGTCCGCGCACTGAAGCTTTCTTT

v_gene: TRBV28
d_gene: .
abundance: few
j_gene: TRBJ2-7
CDR3aa: CASRPGPPYEQYF
CDR3nt: TGTGCCAGCAGGCCCGGGCCCCCCTACGAGCAGTACTTC